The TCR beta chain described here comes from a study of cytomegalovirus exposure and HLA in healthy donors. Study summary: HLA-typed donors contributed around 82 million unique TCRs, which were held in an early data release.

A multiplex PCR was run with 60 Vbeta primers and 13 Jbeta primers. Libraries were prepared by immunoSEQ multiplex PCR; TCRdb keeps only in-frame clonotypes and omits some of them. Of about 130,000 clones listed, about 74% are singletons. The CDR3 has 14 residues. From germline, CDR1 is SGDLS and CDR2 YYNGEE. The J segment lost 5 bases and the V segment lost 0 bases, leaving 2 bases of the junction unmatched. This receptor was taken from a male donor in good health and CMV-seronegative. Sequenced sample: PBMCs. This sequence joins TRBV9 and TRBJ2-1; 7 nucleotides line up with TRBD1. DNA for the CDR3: TGTGCCAGCAGCGTAGAAACAGGGGACAATGAGCAGTTCTTC. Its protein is CASSVETGDNEQFF.